This T cell receptor beta chain was sequenced in a study of beta chain features in type 1 diabetes. Across the whole study: Patient and healthy donor groups were alike in age, gender and cell yields. The study examined around 99,000,000 sorted cells across all samples.

Expressed TCRB transcripts were sequenced because the isolated RNA had all been reverse transcribed beforehand. TCRdb keeps only in-frame clones here, not all; method: immunoSEQ multiplex PCR. The profile shows hundreds of thousands of clones, 9.5% to 13% of them singletons. Broader study findings: Within patients, naive, central memory and Treg TCRB repertoires seemed more similar than within healthy donors. Moderate but significant shortening of TCRB CDR3s was recorded in all four CD4+ subsets from Type 1 diabetes patients.

Germline-derived CDR1 and CDR2 are SGHDN and FVKESK. Trimming removed 1 base at V and 7 bases at J, with 7 bases between. This CDR3 has 12 residues. Comments on this clone: Its target is not known.

Material: naive CD4+ T cells from blood. The sequence was collected from a man aged 25-45 years with type 1 diabetes. This chain connects TRBV14 to TRBJ2-5; D unclear. The CDR3: CASSQGPGTQYF. In DNA form, the CDR3 reads TGTGCCAGCAGCCAAGGACCGGGGACCCAGTACTTC.